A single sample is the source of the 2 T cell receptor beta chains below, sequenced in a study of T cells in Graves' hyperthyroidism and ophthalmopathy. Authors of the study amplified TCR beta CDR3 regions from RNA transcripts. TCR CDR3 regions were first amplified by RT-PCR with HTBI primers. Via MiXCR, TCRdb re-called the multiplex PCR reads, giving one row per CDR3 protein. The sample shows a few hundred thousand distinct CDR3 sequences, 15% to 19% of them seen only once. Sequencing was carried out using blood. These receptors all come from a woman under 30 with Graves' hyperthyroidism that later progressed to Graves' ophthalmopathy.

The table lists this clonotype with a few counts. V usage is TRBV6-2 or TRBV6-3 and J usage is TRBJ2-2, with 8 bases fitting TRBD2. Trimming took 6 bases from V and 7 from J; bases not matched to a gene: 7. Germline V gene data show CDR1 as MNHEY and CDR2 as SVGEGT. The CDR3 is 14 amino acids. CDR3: CASRQDGRVGELFF. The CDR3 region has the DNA TGTGCCAGCAGACAAGACGGGAGGGTCGGGGAGCTGTTTTTT.

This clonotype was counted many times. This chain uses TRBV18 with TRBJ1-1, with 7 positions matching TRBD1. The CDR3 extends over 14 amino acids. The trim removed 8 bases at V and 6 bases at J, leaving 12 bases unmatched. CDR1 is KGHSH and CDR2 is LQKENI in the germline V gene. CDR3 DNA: TGTGCCAGCGCGTCCCGACAGGGTTTCCCTGAAGCTTTCTTT. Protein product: CASASRQGFPEAFF.